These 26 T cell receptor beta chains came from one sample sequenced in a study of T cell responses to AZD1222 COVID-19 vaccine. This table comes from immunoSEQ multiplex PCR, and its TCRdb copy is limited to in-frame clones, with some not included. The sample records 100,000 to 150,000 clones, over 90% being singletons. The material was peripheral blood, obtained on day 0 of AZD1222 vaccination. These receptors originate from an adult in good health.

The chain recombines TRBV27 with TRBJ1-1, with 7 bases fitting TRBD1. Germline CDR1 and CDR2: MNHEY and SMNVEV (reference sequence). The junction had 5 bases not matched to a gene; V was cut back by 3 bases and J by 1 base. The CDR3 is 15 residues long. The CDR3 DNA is TGTGCCAGCAGTTTGGGGGGACAGAGGAACACTGAAGCTTTCTTT. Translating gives CASSLGGQRNTEAFF.

In DNA, the CDR3 is TGTGCCAGCAGCTCTGGGGCAGGTCTCAATGAGCAGTTCTTC. Amino acids: CASSSGAGLNEQFF. The V call is TRBV7-6, the J call TRBJ2-1; perhaps TRBD1 as D (5 bases). This CDR3 is 14 amino acids long. The germline V gene has CDR1 SGHVS and CDR2 FNYEAQ. V was pared by 4 bases and J by 6 bases, with 13 bases between.

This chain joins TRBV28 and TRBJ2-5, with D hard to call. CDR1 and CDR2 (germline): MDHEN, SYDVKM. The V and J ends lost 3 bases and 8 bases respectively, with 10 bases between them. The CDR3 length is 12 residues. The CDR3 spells CASSLVGSTQYF. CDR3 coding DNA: TGTGCCAGCAGTTTGGTAGGGTCCACCCAGTACTTC.

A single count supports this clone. DNA for the CDR3: TGCAGTGCTAGTTGGGCGGGGTCCTACGAGCAGTACTTC. Its protein product is CSASWAGSYEQYF. The chain has TRBV20-1 and TRBJ2-7, with a weak D call TRBD2 (6 bases). CDR1 is DFQATT and CDR2 is SNEGSKA in the germline V gene (reference sequence). The V end was cut by 3 bases, the J end by 1 base, with 10 bases between. The CDR3 spans 13 residues.

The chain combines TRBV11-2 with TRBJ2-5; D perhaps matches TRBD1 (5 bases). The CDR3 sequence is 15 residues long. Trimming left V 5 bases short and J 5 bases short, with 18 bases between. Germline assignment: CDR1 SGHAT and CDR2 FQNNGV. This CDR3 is CASSQGIGNGETQYF. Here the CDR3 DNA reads TGTGCCAGCAGCCAGGGAATTGGGAATGGGGAGACCCAGTACTTC.

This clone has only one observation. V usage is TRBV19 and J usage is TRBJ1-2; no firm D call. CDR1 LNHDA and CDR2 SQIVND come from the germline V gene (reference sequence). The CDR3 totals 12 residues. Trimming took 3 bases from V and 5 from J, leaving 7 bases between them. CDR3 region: CASSILGYGYTF. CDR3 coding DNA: TGTGCCAGTAGTATTCTCGGGTATGGCTACACCTTC.

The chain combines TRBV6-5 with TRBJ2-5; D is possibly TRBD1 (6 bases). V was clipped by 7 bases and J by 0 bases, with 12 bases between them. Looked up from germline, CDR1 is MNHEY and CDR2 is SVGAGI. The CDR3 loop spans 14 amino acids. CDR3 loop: CASTRTADQETQYF. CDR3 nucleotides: TGTGCCAGCACGCGGACAGCCGACCAAGAGACCCAGTACTTC.

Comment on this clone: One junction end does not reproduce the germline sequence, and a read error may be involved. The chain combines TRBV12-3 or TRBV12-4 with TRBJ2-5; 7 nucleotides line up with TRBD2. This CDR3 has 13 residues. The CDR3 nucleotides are TGTGCCAGCAGTCTAGCGGTTCAAGAGACCCAGTACTTC. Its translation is CASSLAVQETQYF.

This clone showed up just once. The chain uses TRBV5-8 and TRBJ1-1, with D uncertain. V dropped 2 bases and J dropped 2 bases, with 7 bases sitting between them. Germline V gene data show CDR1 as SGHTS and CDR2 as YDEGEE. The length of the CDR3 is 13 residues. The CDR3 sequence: CASSFTVNTEAFF. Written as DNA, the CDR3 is TGTGCCAGCAGCTTCACGGTAAACACTGAAGCTTTCTTT.

The CDR3 bases are TGTGCCAGCAGTTTCGGGGGGAGGGGTGAGCAGTTCTTC. Protein: CASSFGGRGEQFF. This chain connects TRBV27 to TRBJ2-1; 7 positions match TRBD2. This CDR3 comprises 13 residues. V shed 3 bases and J 9 bases; nucleotides not matched to a gene: 5. Germline loops: CDR1 MNHEY, CDR2 SMNVEV (reference sequence).

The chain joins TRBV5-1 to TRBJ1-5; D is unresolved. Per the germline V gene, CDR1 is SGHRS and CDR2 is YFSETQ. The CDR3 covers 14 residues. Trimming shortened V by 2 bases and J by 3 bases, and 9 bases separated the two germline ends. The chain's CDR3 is CASSFKGSNQPQHF. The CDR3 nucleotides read TGCGCCAGCAGCTTTAAAGGGTCCAATCAGCCCCAGCATTTT.

The CDR3 DNA reads as TGTGCCAGTAGTATAGGCCGCCTCAATGAGCAGTTCTTC. Its protein is CASSIGRLNEQFF. The chain carries TRBV19 and TRBJ2-1; D is uncertain. This CDR3 is built from 13 residues. The germline V gene encodes CDR1 LNHDA and CDR2 SQIVND (reference sequence). Trimming removed 1 base at V and 6 bases at J, with 7 bases between.

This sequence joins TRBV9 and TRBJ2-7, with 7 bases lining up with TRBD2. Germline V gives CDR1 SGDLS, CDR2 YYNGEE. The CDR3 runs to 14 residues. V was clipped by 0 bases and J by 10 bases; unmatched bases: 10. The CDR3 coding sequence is TGTGCCAGCAGCGTAGAGGCGTGGGAGGGAGAACAGTACTTC. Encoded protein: CASSVEAWEGEQYF.

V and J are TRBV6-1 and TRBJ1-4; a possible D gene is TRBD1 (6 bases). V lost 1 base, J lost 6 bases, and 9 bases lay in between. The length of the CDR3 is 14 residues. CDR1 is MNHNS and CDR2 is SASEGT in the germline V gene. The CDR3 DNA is TGTGCCAGCAGTGAAGACGAGGGGGATGAAAAACTGTTTTTT. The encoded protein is CASSEDEGDEKLFF.

CDR3 sequence (DNA): TGTGCCAGCATCGGACCGGGACAGGCTTTCGCTTTCTTT. Amino acids: CASIGPGQAFAFF. The V and J genes are TRBV25-1 and TRBJ1-1, with TRBD1 matching 8 bases. Germline loops: CDR1 MGHDK, CDR2 SYGVNS. V was clipped by 7 bases and J by 11 bases; unmatched bases: 12. The CDR3 has 13 amino acids.

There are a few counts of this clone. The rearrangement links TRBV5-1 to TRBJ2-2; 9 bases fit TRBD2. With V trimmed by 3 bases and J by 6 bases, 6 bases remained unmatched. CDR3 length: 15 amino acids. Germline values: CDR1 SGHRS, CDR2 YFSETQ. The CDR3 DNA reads TGCGCCAGCAGCTCTCGCGGGGGGGATGCCGGGGAGCTGTTTTTT. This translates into CASSSRGGDAGELFF.

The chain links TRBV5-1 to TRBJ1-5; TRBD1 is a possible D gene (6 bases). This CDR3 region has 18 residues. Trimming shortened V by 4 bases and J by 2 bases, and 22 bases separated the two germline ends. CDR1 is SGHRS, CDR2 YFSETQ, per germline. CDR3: CASSPEPNRDGGNQPQHF. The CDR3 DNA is TGCGCCAGCAGCCCAGAACCTAACAGGGATGGTGGCAATCAGCCCCAGCATTTT.

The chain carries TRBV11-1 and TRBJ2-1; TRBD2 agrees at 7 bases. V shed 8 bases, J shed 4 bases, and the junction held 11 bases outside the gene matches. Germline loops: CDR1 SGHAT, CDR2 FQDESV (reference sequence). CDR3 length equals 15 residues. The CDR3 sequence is CASGLGGSRYNEQFF. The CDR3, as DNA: TGTGCCAGCGGTTTGGGCGGGAGCAGGTACAATGAGCAGTTCTTC. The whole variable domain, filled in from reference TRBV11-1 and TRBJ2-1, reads EAEVAQSPRYKITEKSQAVAFWCDPISGHATLYWYRQILGQGPELLVQFQDESVVDDSQLPKDRFSAERLKGVDSTLKIQPAELGDSAMYLCASGLGGSRYNEQFFGPGTRLTVL.

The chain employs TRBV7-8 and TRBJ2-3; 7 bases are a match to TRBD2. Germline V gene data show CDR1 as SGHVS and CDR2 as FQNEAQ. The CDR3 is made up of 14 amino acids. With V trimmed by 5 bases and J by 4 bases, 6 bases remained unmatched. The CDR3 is CASSTGGSADTQYF. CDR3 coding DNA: TGTGCCAGCAGCACGGGGGGTAGTGCAGATACGCAGTATTTT.

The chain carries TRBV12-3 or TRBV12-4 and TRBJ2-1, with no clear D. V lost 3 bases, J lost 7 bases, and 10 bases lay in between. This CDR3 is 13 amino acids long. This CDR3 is CASSFDSQNEQFF. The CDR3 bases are TGTGCCAGCAGTTTCGATAGCCAGAATGAGCAGTTCTTC.

CDR3 sequence (DNA): TGTGCCAGCCAACCGGGGGGACAGGGGTCTCGCGAGCAGTACTTC. Residues: CASQPGGQGSREQYF. The chain combines TRBV7-2 with TRBJ2-7; TRBD1 agrees at 10 bases. V shed 8 bases, J shed 6 bases, and the junction held 13 bases outside the gene matches. Germline V gene lookup returns CDR1 SGHTA and CDR2 FQGNSA. CDR3 length: 15 amino acids. Complete variable domain (other parts from reference TRBV7-2 and TRBJ2-7): GAGVSQSPSNKVTEKGKDVELRCDPISGHTALYWYRQSLGQGLEFLIYFQGNSAPDKSGLPSDRFSAERTGGSVSTLTIQRTQQEDSAVYLCASQPGGQGSREQYFGPGTRLTVT.

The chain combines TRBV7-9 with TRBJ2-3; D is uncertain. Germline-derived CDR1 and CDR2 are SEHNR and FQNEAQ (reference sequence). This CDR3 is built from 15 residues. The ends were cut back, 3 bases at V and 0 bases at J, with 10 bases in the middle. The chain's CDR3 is CASSFNPASTDTQYF. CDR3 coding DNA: TGTGCCAGCAGCTTCAACCCGGCTAGCACAGATACGCAGTATTTT.

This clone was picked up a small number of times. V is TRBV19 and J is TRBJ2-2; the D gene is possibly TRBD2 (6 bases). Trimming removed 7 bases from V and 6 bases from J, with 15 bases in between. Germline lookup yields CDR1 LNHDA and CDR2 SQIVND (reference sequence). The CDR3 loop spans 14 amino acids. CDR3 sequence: CASTETSKAGELFF. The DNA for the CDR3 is TGTGCCAGTACCGAGACTAGTAAGGCCGGGGAGCTGTTTTTT. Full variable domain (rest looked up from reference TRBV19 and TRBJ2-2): DGGITQSPKYLFRKEGQNVTLSCEQNLNHDAMYWYRQDPGQGLRLIYYSQIVNDFQKGDIAEGYSVSREKKESFPLTVTSAQKNPTAFYLCASTETSKAGELFFGEGSRLTVL.

CDR3 sequence reads: CASSYSLNEPYNEQFF. CDR3 sequence (DNA): TGTGCCAGCAGTTACTCGCTGAACGAACCCTACAATGAGCAGTTCTTC. The chain carries TRBV6-5 and TRBJ2-1; the D is unclear. Germline V gene sequence: CDR1 MNHEY, CDR2 SVGAGI. The CDR3 length is 16 residues. Between the trimmed V and J ends, which lost 0 bases and 2 bases, there was a span of 11 bases.

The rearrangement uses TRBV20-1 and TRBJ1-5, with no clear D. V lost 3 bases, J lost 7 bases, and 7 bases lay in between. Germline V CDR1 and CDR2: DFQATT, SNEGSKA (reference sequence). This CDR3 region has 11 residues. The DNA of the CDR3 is TGCAGTGCTAGTAGCGGACAGCCCCAGCATTTT. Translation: CSASSGQPQHF.

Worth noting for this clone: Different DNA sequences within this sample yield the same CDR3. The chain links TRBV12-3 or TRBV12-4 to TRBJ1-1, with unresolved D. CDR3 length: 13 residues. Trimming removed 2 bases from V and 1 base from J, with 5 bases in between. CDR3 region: CASSLQGNTEAFF. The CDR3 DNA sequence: TGTGCCAGCAGTTTACAAGGGAACACTGAAGCTTTCTTT.